The 13 T cell receptor beta chains given below trace back to one sample, sequenced in a study of blood T cell repertoires in COVID-19. Clones were read by immunoSEQ multiplex PCR, and TCRdb kept only the in-frame ones, dropping some. The sample records around 120,000 clones, approximately 83% being singletons. Sample: peripheral blood. All receptors derive from a middle-aged man with active or convalescent COVID-19.

The V gene is TRBV18, the J gene TRBJ1-5; TRBD1 is a possible D gene (5 bases). V was trimmed by 6 bases and J by 1 base, leaving 10 bases between them. Germline CDR1 and CDR2: KGHSH and LQKENI. This CDR3 is built from 14 residues. CDR3 coding DNA: TGTGCCAGCTCGACAGATTTAAGCAATCAGCCCCAGCATTTT. Translated, it gives CASSTDLSNQPQHF.

The chain links TRBV5-1 to TRBJ2-5, with TRBD1 matching 8 bases. Germline V CDR1 and CDR2: SGHRS, YFSETQ. Losses at the gene ends were 1 base for V and 4 bases for J; bases not matched to a gene: 6. This CDR3 spans 15 amino acids. CDR3 DNA sequence: TGCGCCAGCAGCTTGCAGGGGGCCGTCCGAGAGACCCAGTACTTC. Amino acid sequence: CASSLQGAVRETQYF.

The table lists this clone with a count of one. This chain links TRBV19 with TRBJ2-3; 7 bases map to TRBD1. With 3 bases clipped from V and 3 bases from J, the junction kept 6 bases outside the gene matches. The CDR3 loop spans 15 amino acids. CDR1 and CDR2 from the germline V gene are LNHDA and SQIVND (reference sequence). CDR3 sequence (DNA): TGTGCCAGTAGTATCCGGACAGGAGGAACAGATACGCAGTATTTT. This codes for CASSIRTGGTDTQYF.

J is TRBJ1-1 and V is TRBV4-3, with D tentatively TRBD1 (6 bases). From germline, CDR1 is LGHNA and CDR2 YSLEER. Trimming left V 0 bases short and J 2 bases short, with 13 bases between. This CDR3 contains 16 residues. This CDR3 is CASSQEVQGGNTEAFF. CDR3 nucleotides: TGCGCCAGCAGCCAAGAAGTGCAAGGGGGTAACACTGAAGCTTTCTTT.

This chain links TRBV19 with TRBJ1-2, with 9 nucleotides matching TRBD1. Germline values: CDR1 LNHDA, CDR2 SQIVND (reference sequence). CDR3 length: 14 amino acids. J was trimmed by 2 bases and V by 5 bases; bases with no gene match: 3. CDR3 DNA: TGTGCCAGTAGTCTCGGACAGGGGAACTATGGCTACACCTTC. This gives the protein CASSLGQGNYGYTF.

The chain couples TRBV6-5 to TRBJ2-5; no clear D gene. CDR1 and CDR2 from the germline V gene are MNHEY and SVGAGI. The ends were cut back, 2 bases at V and 5 bases at J, with 15 bases in the middle. The CDR3 spans 15 residues. DNA of the CDR3: TGTGCCAGCAGTTACGCGGAAGGTAGTTGGGAGACCCAGTACTTC. Its protein product is CASSYAEGSWETQYF.

The CDR3 loop reads CASSLVGQEETQYF. The CDR3 nucleotides are TGTGCCAGCAGCTTGGTGGGACAGGAAGAGACCCAGTACTTC. The rearrangement links TRBV5-4 to TRBJ2-5, with TRBD1 identical over 8 bases. Germline trimming cut 0 bases from V and 3 bases from J; bases unmatched to any gene: 1. Per the germline V gene, CDR1 is SGHNT and CDR2 is YYREEE (reference sequence). The CDR3 sequence is 14 residues long.

The chain links TRBV18 to TRBJ2-3; unclear D gene. This CDR3 comprises 14 residues. Trimming took 1 base from V and 3 from J, leaving 8 bases between them. Germline-derived CDR1 and CDR2 are KGHSH and LQKENI. The DNA of the CDR3 is TGTGCCAGCTCACCACGCCAAGCTACAGATACGCAGTATTTT. Residues: CASSPRQATDTQYF.

The chain has TRBV7-2 and TRBJ1-3; TRBD1 matches 7 bases. CDR1 and CDR2 from the germline V gene are SGHTA and FQGNSA. Trimming cost V 4 bases and J 0 bases; bases outside gene matches: 9. The CDR3 totals 17 residues. Here the CDR3 reads CASSSPDRVVSGNTIYF. The CDR3 coding sequence is TGTGCCAGCAGCTCCCCCGACAGGGTGGTCTCTGGAAACACCATATATTTT.

A word on this clone: A junction end diverges from the germline sequence, so it may reflect a read error. The V call is TRBV7-7, the J call TRBJ2-3, with 10 nucleotides matching TRBD1. The CDR3 spans 15 residues. The germline V gene has CDR1 SSHAT and CDR2 FNYEAQ (reference sequence). CDR3 residues: CASSATGGLPDTQYF. The CDR3 DNA reads TGTGCTAGCAGCGCGACAGGGGGCTTGCCGGATACGCAGTATTTT.

This clone was seen only once. The rearrangement links TRBV18 to TRBJ2-7; 8 bases are shared with TRBD1. The V gene's germline CDR1 is KGHSH and CDR2 LQKENI. This CDR3 has 16 residues. Unmatched junction bases numbered 13, after V lost 2 bases and J lost 7 bases. DNA for the CDR3: TGTGCCAGCTCACCAATAGGTTCGCAGGGGGCAGAGGAGCAGTACTTC. It encodes CASSPIGSQGAEEQYF.

The V and J genes are TRBV11-3 and TRBJ2-3, with 7 bases matching TRBD2. The CDR3 has 16 amino acids. V shed 1 base, J shed 1 base, and the junction held 5 bases outside the gene matches. The V gene's germline CDR1 is SGHNT and CDR2 YENEEA. CDR3 region: CASSLGGGIGTDTQYF. The DNA for the CDR3 is TGTGCCAGCAGCTTAGGGGGGGGGATAGGCACAGATACGCAGTATTTT.

The chain carries TRBV6-5 and TRBJ1-5; D is perhaps TRBD1 (5 bases). The CDR3 length is 15 residues. Trimming shortened V by 6 bases and J by 1 base, and 13 bases separated the two germline ends. Germline CDR1 is MNHEY and CDR2 is SVGAGI. The CDR3 protein is CASRAGHRSNQPQHF. In DNA form, the CDR3 reads TGTGCCAGCAGAGCTGGACATAGGAGCAATCAGCCCCAGCATTTT.